A single sample is the source of the 26 T cell receptor beta chains below, sequenced in a study of T cell responses to AZD1222 COVID-19 vaccine. Assay: immunoSEQ multiplex PCR; the TCRdb copy retains only in-frame clones and omits some. The table lists about 150,000 clones, 80% to 90% of them singletons, with under 9.5% in the top ten. This sample comprised peripheral blood, obtained on day 0 of AZD1222 vaccination. These receptors came from an adult in good health.

This clone was recorded a few times. The chain links TRBV27 to TRBJ2-7; the D is unclear. The V gene's germline CDR1 is MNHEY and CDR2 SMNVEV (reference sequence). V was trimmed by 2 bases and J by 0 bases, leaving 5 bases between them. CDR3 length equals 13 residues. In nucleotides, the CDR3 is TGTGCCAGCAGTTTACCCGGCTCCTACGAGCAGTACTTC. Translating it yields CASSLPGSYEQYF.

The CDR3 here is CASSMQGGVGNQPQHF. As DNA, the CDR3 is TGTGCCAGTAGTATGCAAGGAGGGGTTGGTAATCAGCCCCAGCATTTT. V gene TRBV19 combines with J gene TRBJ1-5, with D tentatively TRBD1 (5 bases). The CDR3 runs to 16 residues. Trimming removed 3 bases from V and 4 bases from J, with 16 bases in between. In germline, CDR1 is LNHDA, CDR2 SQIVND (reference sequence).

The V call is TRBV5-4, the J call TRBJ1-6; possibly TRBD1 for D (5 bases). This CDR3 region has 15 residues. Deletions cut 0 bases from V and 7 bases from J, with 11 bases between. CDR1 is SGHNT, CDR2 YYREEE, per germline (reference sequence). The CDR3 nucleotides read TGTGCCAGCAGCTTGGGCAGGGTGGGAAATTCACCCCTCCACTTT. Amino acids: CASSLGRVGNSPLHF.

The chain is built from TRBV4-1 and TRBJ2-5, with 7 bases that match TRBD1. J lost 1 base, V lost 4 bases, and 6 bases had no gene match. The CDR3 covers 15 residues. Germline-derived CDR1 and CDR2 are MGHRA and YSYEKL. The CDR3 DNA reads as TGCGCCAGCAGCCGCACTCCAGGGGGCCAAGAGACCCAGTACTTC. This codes for CASSRTPGGQETQYF.

The J gene is TRBJ2-1, the V gene TRBV11-3; 7 nucleotides match TRBD2. The CDR3 totals 14 residues. The V segment lost 4 bases and the J segment 3 bases; nucleotides outside the gene matches: 3. Germline V gives CDR1 SGHNT, CDR2 YENEEA. DNA for the CDR3: TGTGCCAGCAGCTCCAGCGGGGTCTACAATGAGCAGTTCTTC. This encodes CASSSSGVYNEQFF.

This clone was observed a few times. This chain links TRBV5-1 with TRBJ2-1; 12 bases map to TRBD2. Trimming at V came to 3 bases and at J to 7 bases, leaving 8 bases not matched to a gene. The CDR3 spans 16 residues. From germline, CDR1 is SGHRS and CDR2 YFSETQ. The CDR3 reads CASSSLAGGQENEQFF. In DNA, the CDR3 is TGCGCCAGCAGCTCCCTAGCGGGGGGGCAGGAGAATGAGCAGTTCTTC.

The chain carries TRBV9 and TRBJ1-1; 11 bases agree with TRBD1. Per the germline V gene, CDR1 is SGDLS and CDR2 is YYNGEE. Unmatched junction bases numbered 9, after V lost 0 bases and J lost 8 bases. This CDR3 has 16 amino acids. The CDR3 DNA follows: TGTGCCAGCAGCGTAGGGGACAGGGGGGTTTTAGACGAAGCTTTCTTT. Its protein product is CASSVGDRGVLDEAFF.

The chain has TRBV7-9 and TRBJ2-3, with D unclear. Trimming cost V 7 bases and J 3 bases, with 11 bases left between them. This CDR3 is built from 13 residues. CDR1 and CDR2 (germline): SEHNR, FQNEAQ (reference sequence). The DNA for the CDR3 is TGTGCCAGCACCTTCCTTGGGACAGATACGCAGTATTTT. Its protein product is CASTFLGTDTQYF.

This clone was picked up one time. V is TRBV19 and J is TRBJ2-7; 8 nucleotides match TRBD1. Unmatched junction bases numbered 2, after V lost 4 bases and J lost 3 bases. This CDR3 region has 13 residues. Germline loops: CDR1 LNHDA, CDR2 SQIVND (reference sequence). The CDR3 DNA is TGTGCCAGTAGTAAGACAGGGGTCTACGAGCAGTACTTC. This codes for CASSKTGVYEQYF.

This chain joins TRBV4-1 and TRBJ2-5; 8 nucleotides match TRBD2. Germline CDR1 is MGHRA and CDR2 is YSYEKL. The CDR3 contains 14 residues. Trimming cost V 2 bases and J 5 bases; bases outside gene matches: 4. The CDR3 DNA sequence: TGCGCCAGCAGCCAATTCCCGGGGGGGGAGACCCAGTACTTC. It codes for CASSQFPGGETQYF.

The genes are TRBV28 and TRBJ1-5; TRBD1 might be the D (5 bases). This CDR3 region has 12 residues. Trimming took 6 bases from V and 3 from J, leaving 6 bases between them. In germline, CDR1 is MDHEN, CDR2 SYDVKM. This chain's CDR3 is CASRDNNQPQHF. CDR3 sequence (DNA): TGTGCCAGCAGGGACAACAATCAGCCCCAGCATTTT.

There are a few counts of this clone. This chain joins TRBV4-1 and TRBJ2-2; D gene uncertain. The V gene lost 0 bases and the J gene lost 4 bases, with 6 bases spanning the gap. This CDR3 is 14 amino acids long. Germline values: CDR1 MGHRA, CDR2 YSYEKL. CDR3 protein: CASSQEISTGELFF. The DNA for the CDR3 is TGCGCCAGCAGCCAAGAGATCAGCACCGGGGAGCTGTTTTTT.

J is TRBJ2-3 and V is TRBV29-1; TRBD1 agrees at 9 bases. CDR1 is SQVTM and CDR2 is ANQGSEA in the germline V gene. The CDR3 sequence is 13 residues long. V was pared by 6 bases and J by 4 bases, with 5 bases of the junction left unmatched. CDR3 nucleotides: TGCAGCGTGGGACAGGGTATCGCAGATACGCAGTATTTT. It codes for CSVGQGIADTQYF.

The J gene is TRBJ1-2, the V gene TRBV6-5; D call uncertain. The CDR3 is made up of 13 amino acids. The germline gives CDR1 MNHEY, CDR2 SVGAGI. V lost 0 bases, J lost 5 bases, and 7 bases lay in between. The CDR3 region is CASSYSGSYGYTF. The CDR3 DNA is TGTGCCAGCAGTTACTCGGGGAGTTATGGCTACACCTTC.

The chain combines TRBV2 with TRBJ2-7; 7 nucleotides match TRBD1. Germline trimming cut 10 bases from V and 3 bases from J; bases unmatched to any gene: 15. The CDR3 covers 15 residues. Germline CDR1 SNHLY, CDR2 FYNNEI. In DNA, the CDR3 is TGTGCCACTACAGGGGAAGGCGGTGGTTTCTACGAGCAGTACTTC. Encoded protein: CATTGEGGGFYEQYF. The whole variable domain, remainder taken from reference TRBV2 and TRBJ2-7, is EPEVTQTPSHQVTQMGQEVILRCVPISNHLYFYWYRQILGQKVEFLVSFYNNEISEKSEIFDDQFSVERPDGSNFTLKIRSTKLEDSAMYFCATTGEGGGFYEQYFGPGTRLTVT.

The J gene is TRBJ1-1, the V gene TRBV11-2; TRBD1 matches at 7 bases. From germline, CDR1 is SGHAT and CDR2 FQNNGV. Germline trimming cut 4 bases from V and 1 base from J; bases unmatched to any gene: 3. This CDR3 is built from 14 residues. The CDR3 DNA reads as TGTGCCAGCAGCTCAGGGGGAGCGAACACTGAAGCTTTCTTT. It specifies CASSSGGANTEAFF.

This chain joins TRBV2 and TRBJ1-1, with 9 bases identical to TRBD1. V gave up 5 bases and J gave up 9 bases; unmatched junction bases: 4. This CDR3 contains 12 residues. Germline values: CDR1 SNHLY, CDR2 FYNNEI. CDR3 bases: TGTGCCAGCAGTTCCGGGACAGGGCAAGCTTTCTTT. This sequence encodes CASSSGTGQAFF.

V usage is TRBV6-5 and J usage is TRBJ1-1; no definite D call. Trimming left V 2 bases short and J 7 bases short, with 8 bases between. Per the germline V gene, CDR1 is MNHEY and CDR2 is SVGAGI. This CDR3 has 12 residues. The DNA of the CDR3 is TGTGCCAGCAGTTACCCGGTGGATGAAGCTTTCTTT. Translating gives CASSYPVDEAFF.

The V call is TRBV3-1 (or the pseudogene TRBV3-2), the J call TRBJ2-1; TRBD2 matches at 15 bases. The germline gives CDR1 LGHDT, CDR2 YNNKEL (reference sequence). The V gene end was trimmed by 4 bases and the J gene end by 5 bases; junction bases not matched to a gene: 15. CDR3 size: 20 residues. CDR3 DNA sequence: TGTGCCAGCAGCCCCAGGACTAGCGGGAGGGCCCAGACCATTAACAATGAGCAGTTCTTC. Translation: CASSPRTSGRAQTINNEQFF.

The chain has TRBV4-2 and TRBJ2-7; TRBD1 matches at 7 bases. Trimming cost V 0 bases and J 10 bases; bases outside gene matches: 9. The CDR3 is 14 residues long. Looked up from germline, CDR1 is LGHNA and CDR2 is YNFKEQ. CDR3 sequence reads: CASSQDLQGVGQYF. CDR3 nucleotides: TGTGCCAGCAGCCAAGATTTGCAGGGGGTCGGTCAGTACTTC.

CDR3: CATSGTLTGELFF. DNA of the CDR3: TGTGCCACCAGCGGGACACTCACCGGGGAGCTGTTTTTT. The V and J genes are TRBV24-1 and TRBJ2-2; TRBD1 is a possible D gene (6 bases). V gave up 7 bases and J gave up 4 bases, with 9 bases separating them. CDR3 length: 13 amino acids. From germline, CDR1 is KGHDR and CDR2 SFDVKD.

The rearrangement joins TRBV10-3 to TRBJ1-2; 8 bases agree with TRBD1. Germline CDR1 is ENHRY and CDR2 is SYGVKD. V shed 2 bases, J shed 8 bases, and the junction held 13 bases outside the gene matches. This CDR3 has 16 amino acids. CDR3 protein: CAISETAGGGLLGYTF. The DNA for the CDR3 is TGTGCCATCAGTGAGACCGCAGGGGGCGGCCTGTTGGGCTACACCTTC.

The rearrangement links TRBV27 to TRBJ2-7, with D unresolved. V gave up 4 bases and J gave up 2 bases, with 12 bases separating them. The CDR3 totals 14 residues. The V gene's germline CDR1 is MNHEY and CDR2 SMNVEV (reference sequence). The chain's CDR3 is CASSSLFGTYEQYF. For the CDR3, the DNA is TGTGCCAGCAGTTCCTTGTTCGGCACCTACGAGCAGTACTTC.

The gene calls are TRBV19 and TRBJ2-3; D is possibly TRBD2 (7 bases). Trimming shortened V by 5 bases and J by 8 bases, and 23 bases separated the two germline ends. This CDR3 is 16 amino acids long. The germline V gene has CDR1 LNHDA and CDR2 SQIVND (reference sequence). CDR3 in amino acids: CASSVGTTGIWGTQYF. The CDR3 nucleotides read TGTGCCAGTAGTGTGGGGACTACAGGGATCTGGGGTACGCAGTATTTT.

The chain uses TRBV25-1 and TRBJ1-2; D might be TRBD1 (6 bases). The length of the CDR3 is 14 residues. From germline, CDR1 is MGHDK and CDR2 SYGVNS. V was shortened by 8 bases and J by 3 bases, with 16 bases between the two germline ends. The CDR3 loop is CASRNPGDYYGYTF. In DNA, the CDR3 is TGTGCCAGCCGAAACCCAGGGGATTACTATGGCTACACCTTC.

Concerning this clone itself: The same CDR3 arises from other DNA sequences in this sample as well. This rearrangement joins TRBV5-1 to TRBJ2-2; tentatively, D is TRBD1 (6 bases). Trimming shortened V by 1 base and J by 3 bases, and 10 bases separated the two germline ends. Germline V gene lookup returns CDR1 SGHRS and CDR2 YFSETQ. The length of the CDR3 is 15 residues. The CDR3 protein is CASSLPGADTGELFF. The CDR3 DNA follows: TGCGCCAGCAGCTTGCCAGGGGCGGACACCGGGGAGCTGTTTTTT.